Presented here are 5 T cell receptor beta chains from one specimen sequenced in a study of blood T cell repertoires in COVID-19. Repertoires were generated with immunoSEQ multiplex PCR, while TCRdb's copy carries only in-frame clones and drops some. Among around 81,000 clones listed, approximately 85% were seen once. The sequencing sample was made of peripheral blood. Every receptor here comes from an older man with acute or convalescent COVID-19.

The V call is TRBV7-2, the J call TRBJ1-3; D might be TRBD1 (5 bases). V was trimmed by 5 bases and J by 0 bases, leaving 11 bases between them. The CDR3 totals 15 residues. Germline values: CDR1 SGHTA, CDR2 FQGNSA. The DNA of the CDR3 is TGTGCCAGCAGCCCCCGGGGGGGCTCTGGAAACACCATATATTTT. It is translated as CASSPRGGSGNTIYF.

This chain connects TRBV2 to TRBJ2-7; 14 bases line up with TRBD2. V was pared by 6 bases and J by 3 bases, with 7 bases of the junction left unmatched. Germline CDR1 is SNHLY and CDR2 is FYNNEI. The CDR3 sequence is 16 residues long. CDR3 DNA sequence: TGTGCCAGCAGCGACAGACTAGCGGGAGGGGTCTACGAGCAGTACTTC. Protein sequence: CASSDRLAGGVYEQYF.

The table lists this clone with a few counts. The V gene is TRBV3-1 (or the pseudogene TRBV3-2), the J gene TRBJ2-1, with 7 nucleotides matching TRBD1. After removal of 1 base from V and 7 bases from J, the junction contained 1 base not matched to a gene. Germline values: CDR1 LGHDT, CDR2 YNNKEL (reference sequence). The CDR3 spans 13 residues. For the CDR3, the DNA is TGTGCCAGCAGCCAAGGACAGGGAAATGAGCAGTTCTTC. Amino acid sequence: CASSQGQGNEQFF.

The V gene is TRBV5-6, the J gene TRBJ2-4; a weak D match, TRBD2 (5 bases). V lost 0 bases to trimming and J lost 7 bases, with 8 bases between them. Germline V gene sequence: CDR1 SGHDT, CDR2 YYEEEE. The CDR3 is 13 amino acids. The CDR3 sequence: CASSLGGENIQYF. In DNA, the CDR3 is TGTGCCAGCAGCTTGGGGGGAGAGAACATTCAGTACTTC.

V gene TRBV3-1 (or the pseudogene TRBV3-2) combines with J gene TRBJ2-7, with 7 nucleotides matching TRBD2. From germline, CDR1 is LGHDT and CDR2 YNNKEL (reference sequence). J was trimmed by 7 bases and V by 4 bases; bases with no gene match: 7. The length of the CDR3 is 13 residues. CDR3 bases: TGTGCCAGCAGCCGGGGGGAGGGAGTAGAGCAGTACTTC. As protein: CASSRGEGVEQYF.